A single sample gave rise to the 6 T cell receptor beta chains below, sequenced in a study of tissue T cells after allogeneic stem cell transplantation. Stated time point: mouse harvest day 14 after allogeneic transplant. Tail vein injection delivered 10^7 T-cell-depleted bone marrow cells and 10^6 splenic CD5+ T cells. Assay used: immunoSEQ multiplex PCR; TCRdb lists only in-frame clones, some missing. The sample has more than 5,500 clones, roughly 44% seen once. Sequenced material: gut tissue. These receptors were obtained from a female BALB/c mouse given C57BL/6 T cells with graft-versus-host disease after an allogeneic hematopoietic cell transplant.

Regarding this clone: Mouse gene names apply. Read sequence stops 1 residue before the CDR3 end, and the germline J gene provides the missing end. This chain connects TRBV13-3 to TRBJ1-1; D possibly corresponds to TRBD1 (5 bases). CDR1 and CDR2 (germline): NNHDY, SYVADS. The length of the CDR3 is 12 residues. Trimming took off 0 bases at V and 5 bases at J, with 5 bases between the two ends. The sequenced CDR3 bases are TGTGCCAGCAGTGATGGACAGACAGAAGTCTTC. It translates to CASSDGQTEVF. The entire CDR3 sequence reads CASSDGQTEVFF.

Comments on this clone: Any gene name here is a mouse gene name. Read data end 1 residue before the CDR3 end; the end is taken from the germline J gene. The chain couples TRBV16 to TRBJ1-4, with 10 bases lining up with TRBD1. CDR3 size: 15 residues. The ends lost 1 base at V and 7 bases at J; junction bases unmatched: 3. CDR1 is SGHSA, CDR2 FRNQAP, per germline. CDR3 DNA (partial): TGTGCAAGCAGCTTAGCCGGGACAGGGGCCGAAAGATTATTT. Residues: CASSLAGTGAERLF. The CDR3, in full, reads CASSLAGTGAERLFF.

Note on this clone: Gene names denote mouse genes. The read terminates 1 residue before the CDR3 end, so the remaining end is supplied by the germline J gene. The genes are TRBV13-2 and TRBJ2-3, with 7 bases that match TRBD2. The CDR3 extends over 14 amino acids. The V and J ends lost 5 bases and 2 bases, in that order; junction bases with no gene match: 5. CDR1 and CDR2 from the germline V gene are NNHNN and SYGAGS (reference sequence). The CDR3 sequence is CASGGLSDAETLYF. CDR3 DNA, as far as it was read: TGTGCCAGCGGGGGACTGTCTGATGCAGAAACGCTGTAT.

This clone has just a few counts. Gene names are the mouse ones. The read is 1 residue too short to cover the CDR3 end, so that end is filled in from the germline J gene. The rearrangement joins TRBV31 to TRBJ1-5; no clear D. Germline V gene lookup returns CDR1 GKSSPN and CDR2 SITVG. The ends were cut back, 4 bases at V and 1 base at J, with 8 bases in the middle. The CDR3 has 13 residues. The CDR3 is CAWTVGNNQAPLF. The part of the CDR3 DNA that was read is TGTGCCTGGACGGTCGGAAACAACCAGGCTCCGCTT.

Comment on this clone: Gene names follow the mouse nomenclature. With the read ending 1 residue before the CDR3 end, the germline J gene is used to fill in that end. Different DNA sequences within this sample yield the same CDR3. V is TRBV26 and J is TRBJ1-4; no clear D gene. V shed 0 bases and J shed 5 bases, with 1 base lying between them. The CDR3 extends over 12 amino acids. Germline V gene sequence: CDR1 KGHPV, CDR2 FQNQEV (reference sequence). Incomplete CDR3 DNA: TGTGCCAGCAGTCTGTCGAACGAAAGATTATTT. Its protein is CASSLSNERLF. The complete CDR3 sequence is CASSLSNERLFF. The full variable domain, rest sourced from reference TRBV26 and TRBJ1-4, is NSKVIQTPRYLVKGQGQKAKMRCIPEKGHPVVFWYQQNKNNEFKFLINFQNQEVLQQIDMTEKRFSAECPSNSPCSLEIQSSEAGDSALYLCASSLSNERLFFGHGTKLSVL.

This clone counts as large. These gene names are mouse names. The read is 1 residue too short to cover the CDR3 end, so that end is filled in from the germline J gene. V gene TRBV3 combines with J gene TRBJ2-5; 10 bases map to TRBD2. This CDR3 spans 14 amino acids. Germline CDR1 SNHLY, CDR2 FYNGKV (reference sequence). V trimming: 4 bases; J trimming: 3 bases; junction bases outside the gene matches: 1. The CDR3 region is CASSSGLGQDTQYF. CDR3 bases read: TGTGCCAGCAGCTCGGGACTGGGGCAAGACACCCAGTAC.